This TCR beta chain comes out of a study of CD8+CD57+ T cells in acquired aplastic anemia (dated by TCRdb to between 2018 and 2020). Looking at the study overall: A mean of approximately 3 ug of DNA, ranging from roughly 0.18 to 30 ug, was extracted from sorted CD4+ and CD8+ cells. A CD8+CD57+ expansion meant a frequency higher than the mean frequency seen in healthy subjects.

Expansion of CD8+CD57+ cells had been shown by flow cytometry in the patients chosen for sequencing. Severe acquired aplastic anemia was diagnosed in all patients according to International Study of Aplastic Anemia and Agranulocytosis and Camitta criteria. No therapy had been received by the patients at the time of blood sampling. TCR repertoires of sorted CD4+ and CD8+ blood T cells from severe aplastic anemia patients and healthy subjects were deep-sequenced in the study. Patients were enrolled under clinicaltrials.gov protocols 00001620, 01623167, 00001397, 00071045, 00081523 and 00961064 in the USA. Ficoll-Paque density gradient centrifugation was used to isolate peripheral blood mononuclear cells. Before DNA extraction, CD4+ and CD8+ T cells were sorted with FACS or magnetic beads. Genomic DNA served as template for TCR beta VDJ combination and CDR3 sequence profiling. An Illumina HiSeq 2000 was the platform used for TCR repertoire sequencing. Turning to the authors' computational methods: TRBV/TRBJ rearrangement plots, CDR3 size and DJ length profiles, and Simpson's diversity index were used to assess repertoires. The most abundant DNA sequence in the deep sequencing data was defined as the immunodominant clone. CDR3 amino acid sequences were screened for sharing across subjects and compared with published repertoires and the VDJdb database. The public reads were run again by TCRdb, first through fastp at Q25 and then through MiXCR, and only productive beta chains were kept. All rows with the same CDR3 protein become a single entry with the most common DNA and genes. The V and J calls and clone size come from TCRdb's table, not from the authors' own analysis. The sample includes 100,000 to 150,000 distinct CDR3 sequences, with 30% to 45% observed a single time. The ten top clones hold under 3% of the sample.

In regard to this clonotype: This clone's antigen is unknown. The sample holds no much larger clone one base away, and base qualities are not on file.

CDR1 and CDR2 are drawn from the germline V gene: MNHEY, SVGEGT. The CDR3 starts with the cysteine, ends with the phenylalanine, and has 13 residues. Only CDR3 DNA is held: 39 bases, read in frame from base 1. The V and J ends are trimmed by 6 bases and 0 bases, leaving 7 bases between them. The research as a whole found: Roughly 30 CD8+ CDR3 sequences were found to be shared between patients and controls, but these sequences appeared to be highly expressed in patients and within the immunodominant clones of the patients. CD8+ Simpson's diversity did not differ significantly between patients and healthy controls (P=0.060).

Recombination linked TRBV6-2 or TRBV6-3 to TRBJ2-3, with the identity of the D gene unclear. Sequencing used sorted CD4+, CD8+, or CD8+CD57+ T cells (not recorded which) from PBMCs. This TCR came from a human donor with aplastic anemia. This receptor has the CDR3 CASRPSSTDTQYF. The sequenced DNA: TGTGCCAGCAGGCCATCTAGCACAGATACGCAGTATTTT.